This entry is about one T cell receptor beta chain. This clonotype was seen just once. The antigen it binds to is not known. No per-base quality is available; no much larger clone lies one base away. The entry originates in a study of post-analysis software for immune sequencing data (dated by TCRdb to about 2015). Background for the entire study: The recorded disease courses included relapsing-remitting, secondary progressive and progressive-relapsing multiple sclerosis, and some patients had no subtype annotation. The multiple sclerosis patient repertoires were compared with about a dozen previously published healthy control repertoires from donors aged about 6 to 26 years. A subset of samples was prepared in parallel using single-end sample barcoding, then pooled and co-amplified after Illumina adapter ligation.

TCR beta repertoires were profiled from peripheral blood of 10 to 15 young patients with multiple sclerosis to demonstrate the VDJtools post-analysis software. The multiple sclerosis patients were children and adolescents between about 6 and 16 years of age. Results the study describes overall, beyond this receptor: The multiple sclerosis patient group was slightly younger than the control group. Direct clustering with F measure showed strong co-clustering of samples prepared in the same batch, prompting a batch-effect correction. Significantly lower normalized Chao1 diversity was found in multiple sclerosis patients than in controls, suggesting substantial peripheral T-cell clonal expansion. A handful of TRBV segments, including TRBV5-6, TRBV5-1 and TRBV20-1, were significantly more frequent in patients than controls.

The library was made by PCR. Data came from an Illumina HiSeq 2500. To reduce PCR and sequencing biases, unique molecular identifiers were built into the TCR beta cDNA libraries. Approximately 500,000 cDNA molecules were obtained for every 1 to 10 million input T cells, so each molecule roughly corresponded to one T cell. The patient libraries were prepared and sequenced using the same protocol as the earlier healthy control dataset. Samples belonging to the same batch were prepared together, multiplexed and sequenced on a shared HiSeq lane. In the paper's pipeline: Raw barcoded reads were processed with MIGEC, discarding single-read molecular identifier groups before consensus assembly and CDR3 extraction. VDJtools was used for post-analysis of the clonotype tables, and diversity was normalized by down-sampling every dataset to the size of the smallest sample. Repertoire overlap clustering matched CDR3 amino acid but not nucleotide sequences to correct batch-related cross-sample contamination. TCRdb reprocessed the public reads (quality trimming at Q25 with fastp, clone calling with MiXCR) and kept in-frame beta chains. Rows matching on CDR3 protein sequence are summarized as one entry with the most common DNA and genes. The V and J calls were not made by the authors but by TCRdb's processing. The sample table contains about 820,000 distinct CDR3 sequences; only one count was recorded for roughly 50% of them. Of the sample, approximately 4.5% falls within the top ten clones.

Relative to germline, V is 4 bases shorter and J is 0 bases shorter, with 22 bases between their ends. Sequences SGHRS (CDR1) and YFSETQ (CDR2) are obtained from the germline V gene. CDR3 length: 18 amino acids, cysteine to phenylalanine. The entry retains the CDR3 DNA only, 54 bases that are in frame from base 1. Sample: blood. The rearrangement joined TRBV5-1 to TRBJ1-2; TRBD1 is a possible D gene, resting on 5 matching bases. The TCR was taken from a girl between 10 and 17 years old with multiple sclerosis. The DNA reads TGCGCCAGCAGCCCATCGGTGGGGGGAGTGAGGCCTAACTATGGCTACACCTTC. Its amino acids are CASSPSVGGVRPNYGYTF. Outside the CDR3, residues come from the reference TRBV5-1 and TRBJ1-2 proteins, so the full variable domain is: KAGVTQTPRYLIKTRGQQVTLSCSPISGHRSVSWYQQTPGQGLQFLFEYFSETQRNKGNFPGRFSGRQFSNSRSEMNVSTLELGDSALYLCASSPSVGGVRPNYGYTFGSGTRLTVV.